This TCR beta chain was sequenced for a study of T cells expressing NK-cell markers. Study overall: Underlying the TCR beta repertoires were sorted CD3+CD56+NKG2C+, CD3+CD56+NKG2C- and CD3+CD56-NKG2C+ T cells.

Overall study findings and caveats: Once again these clonotypes came out on top in the CD3+CD56-NKG2C+ fraction of four donors.

The CDR3 totals 14 residues. CDR1 is SGHRS and CDR2 is YFSETQ in the germline V gene. As to this clonotype: Its antigen is not identified.

UMI-tagged 5'RACE template switching yielded the TCR beta cDNA. TCRdb re-called the 5' RACE reads; every CDR3 protein appears as one record, without DNA. This repertoire includes approximately 550,000 distinct CDR3 sequences. The chain employs TRBV5-1 and TRBJ2-7. The sequence came from a man aged 18 to 30 in good health. The sequenced sample consisted of blood T cells: a sorted CD56 or NKG2C T cell subset, CD4+ or CD8+ T cells, or bulk PBMC T cells (not recorded which). The CDR3 protein is CASSLVEPSYEQYF.